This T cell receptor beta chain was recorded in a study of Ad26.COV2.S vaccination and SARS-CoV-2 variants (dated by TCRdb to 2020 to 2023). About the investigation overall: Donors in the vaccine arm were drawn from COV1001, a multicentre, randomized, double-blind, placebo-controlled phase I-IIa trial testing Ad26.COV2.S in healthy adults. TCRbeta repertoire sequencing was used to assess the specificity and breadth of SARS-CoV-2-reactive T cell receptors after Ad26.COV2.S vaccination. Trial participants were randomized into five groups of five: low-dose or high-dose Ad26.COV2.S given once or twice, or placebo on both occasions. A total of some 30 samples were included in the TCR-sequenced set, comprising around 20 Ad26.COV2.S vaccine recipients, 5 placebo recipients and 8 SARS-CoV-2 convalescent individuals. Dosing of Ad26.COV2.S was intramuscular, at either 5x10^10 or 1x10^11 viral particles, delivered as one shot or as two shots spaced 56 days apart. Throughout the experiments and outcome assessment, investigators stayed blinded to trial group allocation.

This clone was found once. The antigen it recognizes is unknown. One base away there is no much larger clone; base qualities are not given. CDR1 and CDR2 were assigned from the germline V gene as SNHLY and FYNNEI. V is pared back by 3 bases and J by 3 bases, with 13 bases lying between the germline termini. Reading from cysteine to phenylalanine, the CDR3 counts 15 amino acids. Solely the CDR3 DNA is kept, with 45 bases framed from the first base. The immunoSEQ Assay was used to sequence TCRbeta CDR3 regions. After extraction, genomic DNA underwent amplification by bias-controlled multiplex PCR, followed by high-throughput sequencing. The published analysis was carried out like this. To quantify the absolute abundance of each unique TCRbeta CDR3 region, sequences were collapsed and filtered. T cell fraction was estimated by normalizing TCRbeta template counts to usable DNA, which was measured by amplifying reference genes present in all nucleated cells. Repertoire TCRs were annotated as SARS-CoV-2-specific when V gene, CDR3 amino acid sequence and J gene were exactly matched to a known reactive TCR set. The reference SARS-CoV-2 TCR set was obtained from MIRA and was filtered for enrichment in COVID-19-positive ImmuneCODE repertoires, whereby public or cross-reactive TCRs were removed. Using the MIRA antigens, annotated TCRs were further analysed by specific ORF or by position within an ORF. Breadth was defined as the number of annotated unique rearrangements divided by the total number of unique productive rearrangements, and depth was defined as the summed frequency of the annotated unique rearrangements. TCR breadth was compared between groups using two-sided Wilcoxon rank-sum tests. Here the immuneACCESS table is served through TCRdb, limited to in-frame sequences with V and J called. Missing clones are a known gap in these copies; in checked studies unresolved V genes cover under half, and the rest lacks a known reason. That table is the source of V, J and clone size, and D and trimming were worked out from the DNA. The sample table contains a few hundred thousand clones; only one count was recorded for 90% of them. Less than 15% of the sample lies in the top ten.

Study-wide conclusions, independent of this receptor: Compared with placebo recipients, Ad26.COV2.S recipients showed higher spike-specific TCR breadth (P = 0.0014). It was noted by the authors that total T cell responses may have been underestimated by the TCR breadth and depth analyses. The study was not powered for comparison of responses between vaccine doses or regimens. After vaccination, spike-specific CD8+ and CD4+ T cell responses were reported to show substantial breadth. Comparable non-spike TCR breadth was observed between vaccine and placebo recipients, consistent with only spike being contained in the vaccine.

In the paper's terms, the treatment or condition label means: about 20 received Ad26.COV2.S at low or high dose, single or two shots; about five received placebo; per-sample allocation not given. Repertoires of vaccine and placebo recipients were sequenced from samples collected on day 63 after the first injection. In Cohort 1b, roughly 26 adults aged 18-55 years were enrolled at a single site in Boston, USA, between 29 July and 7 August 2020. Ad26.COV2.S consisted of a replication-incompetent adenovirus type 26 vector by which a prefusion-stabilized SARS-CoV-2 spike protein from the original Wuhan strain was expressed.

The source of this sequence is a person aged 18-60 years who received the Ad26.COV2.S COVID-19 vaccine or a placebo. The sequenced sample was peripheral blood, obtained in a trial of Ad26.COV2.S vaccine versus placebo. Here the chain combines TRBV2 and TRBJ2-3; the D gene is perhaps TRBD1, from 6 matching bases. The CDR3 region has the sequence CASSDSGVGTDTQYF. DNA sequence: TGTGCCAGCAGTGATTCAGGGGTTGGGACAGATACGCAGTATTTT.